A single sample gave rise to the 5 T cell receptor beta chains below, sequenced in a study of T cells in Graves' hyperthyroidism and ophthalmopathy. There were TCR beta CDR3 regions amplified from RNA transcripts. The HTBI primer set served for first-round RT-PCR of the TCR CDR3. TCRdb re-called the multiplex PCR reads with MiXCR, one entry per CDR3 protein. The data show 300,000 to 450,000 distinct CDR3 sequences, approximately 13% seen once. The sample comprised blood. These receptors all stem from a woman aged 55-70 years with Graves' hyperthyroidism.

This clonotype was picked up a small number of times. This rearrangement joins TRBV6-5 to TRBJ1-6, with D hard to call. CDR3 length equals 13 residues. V shed 0 bases and J shed 7 bases, with 4 bases lying between them. Germline lookup yields CDR1 MNHEY and CDR2 SVGAGI. The CDR3 loop reads CASSYSGNSPLHF. CDR3 bases: TGTGCCAGCAGTTACTCAGGGAATTCACCCCTCCACTTT.

This clonotype was seen ten or more times. The chain uses TRBV3-1 and TRBJ2-2; D is possibly TRBD1 (6 bases). The CDR3 has 15 residues. Trimming removed 3 bases from V and 2 bases from J, with 10 bases in between. Germline lookup yields CDR1 LGHDT and CDR2 YNNKEL (reference sequence). The CDR3 DNA is TGTGCCAGCAGCCAGGGACATCGTAACACCGGGGAGCTGTTTTTT. Residues: CASSQGHRNTGELFF. The full variable domain, with the rest looked up from reference TRBV3-1 and TRBJ2-2, is DTAVSQTPKYLVTQMGNDKSIKCEQNLGHDTMYWYKQDSKKFLKIMFSYNNKELIINETVPNRFSPKSPDKAHLNLHINSLELGDSAVYFCASSQGHRNTGELFFGEGSRLTVL.

This clonotype occurred many times. The gene calls are TRBV5-1 and TRBJ1-1; D gene unclear. V lost 4 bases and J lost 1, with 8 bases in between. Per germline, CDR1 SGHRS and CDR2 YFSETQ. The CDR3 consists of 13 residues. CDR3 protein: CASSNQENTEAFF. For the CDR3, the DNA is TGCGCCAGCAGCAACCAGGAGAACACTGAAGCTTTCTTT.

V usage is TRBV19 and J usage is TRBJ1-2, with D perhaps matching TRBD1 (5 bases). Trimming stripped 5 bases from V and 7 bases from J, with 20 bases between. Germline V gene data show CDR1 as LNHDA and CDR2 as SQIVND (reference sequence). CDR3 length equals 15 residues. The CDR3 DNA reads as TGTGCCAGTAGTCCGGGGGGGAACTCTAACCTTGGCTACACCTTC. Translation: CASSPGGNSNLGYTF.

This clonotype showed up many times. The chain has TRBV7-3 and TRBJ2-3, with TRBD2 matching 9 bases. The CDR3 extends over 15 amino acids. CDR1 is SGHTA and CDR2 is FQGTGA in the germline V gene. Unmatched junction bases numbered 6, after V lost 4 bases and J lost 4 bases. CDR3 nucleotide sequence: TGTGCCAGCAGCTCCGTTAGCGGGAGTTCAGATACGCAGTATTTT. As protein: CASSSVSGSSDTQYF.